This TCR beta chain derives from a study of blood T cell repertoires in COVID-19. CDR1 is SQVTM and CDR2 is ANQGSEA in the germline V gene. Trimming removed 3 bases from V and 3 bases from J, with 4 bases in between. The CDR3 sequence is 11 residues long. Enrolled during active infection, Seattle patients were then followed longitudinally. The protocol was immunoSEQ multiplex PCR, while the TCRdb copy is restricted to in-frame clones and leaves out a portion. The sample has approximately 350,000 clones, roughly 90% seen once; the top ten hold approximately 3%. The specimen sequenced was peripheral blood. This TCR derives from a woman younger than 45 with COVID-19, enrolled during active disease. The chain uses TRBV29-1 and TRBJ2-3; D is unresolved. The chain's CDR3 is CSVDMTDTQYF. CDR3 DNA: TGCAGCGTTGATATGACAGATACGCAGTATTTT.